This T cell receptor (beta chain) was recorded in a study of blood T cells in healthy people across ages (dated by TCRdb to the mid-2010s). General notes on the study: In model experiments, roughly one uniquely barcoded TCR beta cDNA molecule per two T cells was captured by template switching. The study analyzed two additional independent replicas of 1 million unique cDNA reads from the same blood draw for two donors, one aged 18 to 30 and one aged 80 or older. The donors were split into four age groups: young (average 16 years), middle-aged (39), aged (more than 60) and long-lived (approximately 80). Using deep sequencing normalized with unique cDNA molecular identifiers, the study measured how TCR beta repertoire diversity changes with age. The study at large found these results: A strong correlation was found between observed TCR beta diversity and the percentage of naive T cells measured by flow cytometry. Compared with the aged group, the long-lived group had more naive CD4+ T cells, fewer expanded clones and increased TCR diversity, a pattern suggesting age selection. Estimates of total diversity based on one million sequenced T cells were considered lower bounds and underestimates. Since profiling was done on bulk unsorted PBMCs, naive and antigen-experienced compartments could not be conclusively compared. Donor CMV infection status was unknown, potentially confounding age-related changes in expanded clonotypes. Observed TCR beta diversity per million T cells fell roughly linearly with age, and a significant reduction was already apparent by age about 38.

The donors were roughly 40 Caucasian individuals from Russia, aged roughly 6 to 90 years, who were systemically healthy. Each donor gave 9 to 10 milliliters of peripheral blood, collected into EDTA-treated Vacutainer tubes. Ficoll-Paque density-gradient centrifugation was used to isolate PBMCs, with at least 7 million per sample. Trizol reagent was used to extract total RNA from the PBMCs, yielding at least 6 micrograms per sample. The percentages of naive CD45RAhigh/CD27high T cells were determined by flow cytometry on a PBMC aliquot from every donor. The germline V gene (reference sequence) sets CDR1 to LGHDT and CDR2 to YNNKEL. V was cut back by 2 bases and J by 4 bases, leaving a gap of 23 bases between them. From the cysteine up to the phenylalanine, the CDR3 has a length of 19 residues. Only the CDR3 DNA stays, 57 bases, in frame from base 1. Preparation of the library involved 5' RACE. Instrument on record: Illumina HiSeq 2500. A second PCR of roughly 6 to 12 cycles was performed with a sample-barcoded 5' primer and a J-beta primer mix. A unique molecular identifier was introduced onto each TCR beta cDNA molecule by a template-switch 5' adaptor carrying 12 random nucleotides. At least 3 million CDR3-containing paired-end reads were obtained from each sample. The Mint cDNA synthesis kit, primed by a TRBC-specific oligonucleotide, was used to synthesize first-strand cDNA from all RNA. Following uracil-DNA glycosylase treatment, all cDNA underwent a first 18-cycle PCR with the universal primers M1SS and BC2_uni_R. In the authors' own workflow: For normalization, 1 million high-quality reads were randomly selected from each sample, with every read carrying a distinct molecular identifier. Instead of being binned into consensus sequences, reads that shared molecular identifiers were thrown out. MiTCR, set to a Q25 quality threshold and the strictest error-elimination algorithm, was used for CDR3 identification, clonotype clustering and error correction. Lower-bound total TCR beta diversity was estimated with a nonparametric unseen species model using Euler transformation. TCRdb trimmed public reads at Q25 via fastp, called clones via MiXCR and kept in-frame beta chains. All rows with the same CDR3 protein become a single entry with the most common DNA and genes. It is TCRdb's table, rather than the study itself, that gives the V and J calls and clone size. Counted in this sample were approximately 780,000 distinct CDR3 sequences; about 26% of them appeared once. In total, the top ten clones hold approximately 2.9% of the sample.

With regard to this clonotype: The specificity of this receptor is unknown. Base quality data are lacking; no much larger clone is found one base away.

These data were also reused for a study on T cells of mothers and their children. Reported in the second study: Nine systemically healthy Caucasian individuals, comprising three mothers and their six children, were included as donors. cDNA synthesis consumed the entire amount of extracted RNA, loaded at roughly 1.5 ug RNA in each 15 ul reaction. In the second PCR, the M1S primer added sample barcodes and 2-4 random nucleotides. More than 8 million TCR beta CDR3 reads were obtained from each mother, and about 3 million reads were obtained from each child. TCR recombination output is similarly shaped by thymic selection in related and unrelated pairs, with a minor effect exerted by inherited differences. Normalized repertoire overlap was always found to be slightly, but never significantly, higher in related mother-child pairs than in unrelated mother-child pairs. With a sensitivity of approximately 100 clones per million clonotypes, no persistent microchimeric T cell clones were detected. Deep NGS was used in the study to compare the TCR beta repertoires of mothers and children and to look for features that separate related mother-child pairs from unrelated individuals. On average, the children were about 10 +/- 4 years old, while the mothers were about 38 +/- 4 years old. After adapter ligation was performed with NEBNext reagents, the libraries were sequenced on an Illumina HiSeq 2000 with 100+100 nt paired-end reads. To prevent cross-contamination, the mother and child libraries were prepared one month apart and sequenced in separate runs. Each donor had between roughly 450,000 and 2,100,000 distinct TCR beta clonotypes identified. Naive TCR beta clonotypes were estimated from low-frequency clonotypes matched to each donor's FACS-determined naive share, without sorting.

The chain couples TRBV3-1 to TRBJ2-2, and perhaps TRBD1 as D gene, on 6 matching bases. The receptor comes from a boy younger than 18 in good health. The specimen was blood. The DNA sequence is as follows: TGTGCCAGCAGCCAAACCCATGGACAGCTCGGAGTTGGCACCGGGGAGCTGTTTTTT. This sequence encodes CASSQTHGQLGVGTGELFF. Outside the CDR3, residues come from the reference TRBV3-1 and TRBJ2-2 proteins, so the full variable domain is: DTAVSQTPKYLVTQMGNDKSIKCEQNLGHDTMYWYKQDSKKFLKIMFSYNNKELIINETVPNRFSPKSPDKAHLNLHINSLELGDSAVYFCASSQTHGQLGVGTGELFFGEGSRLTVL.